This TCR beta chain was identified in a study of blood T cell repertoires in COVID-19. Looking at the study overall: Sources were T cells, B-cell-depleted T cells, or PBMCs; the material itself was cDNA or gDNA.

Categorization into cohorts depended on clinical history that participants reported. Cohort 3 recovery required two negative PCRs, clearance, or symptom resolution. The table came from immunoSEQ multiplex PCR; TCRdb's copy has only in-frame clones and leaves some out. Of about 270,000 clones in the sample, nearly 90% were seen once. The CDR3 sequence is 15 residues long. V was pared by 6 bases and J by 7 bases, with 9 bases of the junction left unmatched. CDR1 is MNHEY, CDR2 SVGAGI, per germline. The TCR comes from a woman between 55 and 75 years old who had recovered from COVID-19. Material for sequencing was PBMCs or T cells enriched from blood (not recorded which). This chain uses TRBV6-5 with TRBJ1-4; 9 bases map to TRBD1. Here the CDR3 reads CASRGTGSGAEKLFF. CDR3 nucleotide sequence: TGTGCCAGCAGGGGGACAGGGAGCGGGGCTGAAAAACTGTTTTTT.